The present entry profiles one T cell receptor beta chain with its context. The data derive from a study of T cell responses to AZD1222 COVID-19 vaccine. Produced via immunoSEQ multiplex PCR; TCRdb's table is partial and in-frame only. The data show some 160,000 clones, roughly 93% seen once. With 1 base removed from V and 5 bases from J, the gap between germline ends came to 8 bases. The CDR3 length is 14 residues. Germline values: CDR1 SSHAT, CDR2 FNYEAQ (reference sequence). The chain couples TRBV7-7 to TRBJ1-4, with D possibly TRBD1 on 5 matching bases. The sample was peripheral blood, taken 28 days after the second AZD1222 dose. The source is an adult who received the AZD1222 COVID-19 vaccine. The CDR3 bases are TGTGCCAGCAGCTTAGGGGGGGAGAATGAAAAACTGTTTTTT. It is translated as CASSLGGENEKLFF.